What follows describes a single TCR beta chain. This clonotype was counted at least ten times. Its antigen remains undetermined. No much larger clonotype is one base removed from it; base qualities were not supplied. The hyperthyroidism patients were between 18 and 65 years old and newly diagnosed, with a disease duration of less than 2 months. Exclusion was applied to patients with uncontrolled infections, other autoimmune diseases, pregnancy or lactation. Clinical symptoms, serum thyroxine and TRAb, thyroid ultrasound, and orbital computed tomography formed the basis for the diagnoses. For progressor patients, blood was drawn at the first diagnosis of hyperthyroidism, before any ophthalmopathy symptoms had appeared. PBMCs were isolated from 10 ml of fresh peripheral blood by Ficoll-Paque density gradient centrifugation. Patients classed as progressors first received a Graves' hyperthyroidism diagnosis and then went on to develop ophthalmopathy during follow-up. Total RNA was extracted using Trizol reagent, and RNA quality was assessed on an Agilent 2100 Bioanalyzer.

These data are taken from a study of T cells in Graves' hyperthyroidism and ophthalmopathy (dated by TCRdb to between 2018 and 2021). Turning to the overall study: Peripheral blood was sampled at the time of initial diagnosis, prior to any treatment. Prospective prediction of ophthalmopathy was tested in an independent validation cohort of 18 hyperthyroidism patients and 17 patients who later progressed to ophthalmopathy. The approximately 100 discovery patients were randomly divided into training and test sets at a 7:3 ratio. TCR Vbeta CDR3 sequencing of 120 to 150 peripheral blood samples (under 45 ophthalmopathy, 75 hyperthyroidism and about 17 progressor patients) is reported in the paper. TCR V-J signatures able to tell the groups apart were searched for in a discovery cohort of 95 or so patients, of whom 43 had Graves' ophthalmopathy and around 57 had stable Graves' hyperthyroidism. The study also compared thyroid tissue and blood T-cell repertoires from a handful of Graves' hyperthyroidism patients. Following sampling, methimazole starting at 30 mg daily was given to hyperthyroidism patients, and high-dose intravenous methylprednisolone was given to ophthalmopathy patients.

The TCR beta CDR3 regions were amplified from the RNA transcripts. The first round of RT-PCR for the TCR CDR3 was performed with the HTBI primer set and the Qiagen OneStep RT-PCR kit. The libraries were constructed in a second round of multiplex PCR and then size-selected and purified. Sequencing of the libraries was done on an Illumina HiSeq2000 using paired-end 100 bp reads. In the paper's pipeline: SOAPnuke was used to process the raw data, throwing out any read that contained adapters or uncalled bases, had a mean Phred below 15, or lacked an exact constant-primer or identifier match. High-quality paired reads were merged using COPE v1.2.5, and each unique nucleotide sequence was defined as a clonotype. MiTCR v1.1 was used to align the clonotypes against IMGT TRBV, TRBD and TRBJ reference segments. The analysis included only V-J combinations with a frequency above 0.0001, which together covered approximately 99% of the repertoires. A TCS score was defined as the ratio of F50 (clonal expansion) to E x V (chaos), with BLOSUM62-based TCRdist applied between CDR3 peptides within each V-J. Welch's t-statistics and random forest reduced fewer than 600 V-J features to about 12, which were used in a naive Bayes classifier (R e1071). TCRdb trimmed public reads at Q25 via fastp, called clones via MiXCR and kept in-frame beta chains. Identical CDR3 protein sequences are pooled into one entry, listed with their most common genes and DNA. The V and J calls come from TCRdb's annotation, not from the publication. This sample holds about 130,000 distinct CDR3 sequences; around 20% were observed only once. Around two thirds of the sample rests with the top ten.

On the study overall, not on this receptor specifically: No statistical method was used to fix the sample size in advance, and group allocation was not hidden from the investigators. In validation, progression to ophthalmopathy was predicted by the model with around 71% sensitivity and around 76% specificity, a median of approximately 6.5 months before onset. Most expanded thyroid clonotypes (frequency above 0.001) were also found in blood, which suggests that blood repertoires may mirror thyroid immune responses. Ophthalmopathy was separated from stable hyperthyroidism by a 13 V-J signature model, with over 85% sensitivity and approximately 84% specificity obtained in cross-validation and 80%/75% obtained in testing.

Trimmed from V: 5 bases; trimmed from J: 0 bases; junction bases lacking a gene match: 10. CDR1 and CDR2, per the germline V gene (reference sequence), are DFQATT and SNEGSKA. The CDR3 contains 15 residues, cysteine and phenylalanine counted. The only DNA kept is the CDR3, 45 bases in frame from the first base. This chain joins TRBV20-1 to TRBJ2-7; 7 bases in the middle match TRBD2. The origin of this receptor is a woman between 45 and 65 years old with Graves' hyperthyroidism that later progressed to Graves' ophthalmopathy. Sequenced input: blood. The CDR3 protein sequence reads: CSAPTGTTSSYEQYF. DNA sequence: TGCAGTGCTCCTACGGGGACTACAAGCTCCTACGAGCAGTACTTC.